The present TCR beta chain was sequenced within a study of T-cell reconstitution after alpha-beta-depleted transplantation in children. This clonotype was observed a handful of times. Germline lookup yields CDR1 SEHNR and CDR2 FQNEAQ (reference sequence). Trimming removed 3 bases at V and 8 bases at J, with 14 bases between. The CDR3 is 14 amino acids. As it was prepared, the TCRbeta library received unique molecular identifiers. Each CDR3 protein gets one entry after TCRdb re-called the PCR reads with MiXCR. Of roughly 350,000 distinct CDR3 sequences in the sample, roughly 15% were seen once. The sequence derives from a male patient aged 2-10 years who had a stem cell transplant for acute lymphoblastic leukemia, so the T cells may come from the graft donor. Material: PBMCs, mostly from graft donor cells, obtained 360 days after TCRalphabeta/CD19-depleted stem cell transplant. The rearrangement uses TRBV7-9 and TRBJ2-1; tentatively, D is TRBD2 (6 bases). CDR3 DNA: TGTGCCAGCAGCTTGGGCGTTGGCGGGGATGAGCAGTTCTTC. Translating it yields CASSLGVGGDEQFF.